Listed here is a single T cell receptor (beta chain). Germline V lookup: CDR1 SGHTA, CDR2 FQGTGA. V shed 5 bases and J 2 bases; nucleotides not matched to a gene: 5. This CDR3 region has 14 residues. The assay was immunoSEQ multiplex PCR, and TCRdb's table has in-frame clones only and misses some. The sample records approximately 1.1 million clones, about four fifths being singletons. These data are taken from a study of shared clonotypes between healthy human individuals. Sequencing input: memory CD4+ T cells from PBMCs. Subset reported: CD45RA-negative fraction. The chain links TRBV7-3 to TRBJ2-5; 7 bases match TRBD2. This clonotype was obtained from a man between 18 and 29 years old in good health. Some clones in this sample may be carry-over from other donors' samples. CDR3 bases: TGTGCCAGCAGCCCCTCGGGGGGTCAAGAGACCCAGTACTTC. Translated: CASSPSGGQETQYF.